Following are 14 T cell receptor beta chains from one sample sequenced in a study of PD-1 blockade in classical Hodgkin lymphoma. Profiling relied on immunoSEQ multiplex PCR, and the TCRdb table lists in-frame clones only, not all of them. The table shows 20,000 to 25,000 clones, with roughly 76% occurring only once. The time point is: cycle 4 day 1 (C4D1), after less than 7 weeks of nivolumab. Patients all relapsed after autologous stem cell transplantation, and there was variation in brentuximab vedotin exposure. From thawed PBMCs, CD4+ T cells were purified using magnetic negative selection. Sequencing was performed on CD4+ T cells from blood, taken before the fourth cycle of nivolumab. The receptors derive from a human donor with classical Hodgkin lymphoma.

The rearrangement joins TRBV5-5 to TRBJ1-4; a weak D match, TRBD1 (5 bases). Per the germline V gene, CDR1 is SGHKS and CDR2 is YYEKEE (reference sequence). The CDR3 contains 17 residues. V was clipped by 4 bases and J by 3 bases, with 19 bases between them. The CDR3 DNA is TGTGCCAGCAGCCCAATTCCAGTATCCAGGGCTAATGAAAAACTGTTTTTT. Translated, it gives CASSPIPVSRANEKLFF.

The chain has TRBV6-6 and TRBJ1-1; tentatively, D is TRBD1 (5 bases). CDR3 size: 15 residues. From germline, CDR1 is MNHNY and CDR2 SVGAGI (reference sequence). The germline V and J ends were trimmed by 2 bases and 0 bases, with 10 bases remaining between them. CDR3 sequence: CASSYAGRMNTEAFF. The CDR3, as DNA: TGTGCCAGCAGTTACGCGGGACGGATGAACACTGAAGCTTTCTTT.

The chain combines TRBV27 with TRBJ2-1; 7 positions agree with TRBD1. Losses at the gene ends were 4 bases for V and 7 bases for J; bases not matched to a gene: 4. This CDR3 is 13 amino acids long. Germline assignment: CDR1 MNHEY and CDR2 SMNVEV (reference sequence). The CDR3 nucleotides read TGTGCCAGCAGTTGGGGGACAGTAAATGAGCAGTTCTTC. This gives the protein CASSWGTVNEQFF.

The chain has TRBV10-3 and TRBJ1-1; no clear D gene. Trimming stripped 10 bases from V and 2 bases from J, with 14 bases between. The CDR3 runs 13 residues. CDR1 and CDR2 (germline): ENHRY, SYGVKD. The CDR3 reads CATQSGSNTEAFF. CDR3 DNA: TGTGCCACCCAGTCCGGCAGCAACACTGAAGCTTTCTTT.

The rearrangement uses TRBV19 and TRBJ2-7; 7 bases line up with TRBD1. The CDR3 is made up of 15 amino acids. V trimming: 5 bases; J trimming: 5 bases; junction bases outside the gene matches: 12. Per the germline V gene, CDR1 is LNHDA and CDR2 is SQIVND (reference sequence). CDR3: CASSGPDRDLDEQYF. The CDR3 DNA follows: TGTGCCAGTAGTGGGCCCGACAGGGACCTCGACGAGCAGTACTTC.

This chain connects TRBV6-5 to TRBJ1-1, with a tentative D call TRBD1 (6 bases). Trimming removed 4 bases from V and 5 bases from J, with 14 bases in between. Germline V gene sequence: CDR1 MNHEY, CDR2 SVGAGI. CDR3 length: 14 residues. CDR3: CASSFGGGTTEAFF. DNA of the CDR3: TGTGCCAGCAGTTTCGGGGGGGGGACAACTGAAGCTTTCTTT.

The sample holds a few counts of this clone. Written as DNA, the CDR3 is TGTGCCAGCAGGTCGTCAGGGATTAACTATGGCTACACCTTC. Protein sequence: CASRSSGINYGYTF. The J gene is TRBJ1-2, the V gene TRBV5-4; D is perhaps TRBD1 (5 bases). The CDR3 is made up of 14 amino acids. V gave up 5 bases and J gave up 1 base, with 12 bases separating them. Germline V gene lookup returns CDR1 SGHNT and CDR2 YYREEE (reference sequence).

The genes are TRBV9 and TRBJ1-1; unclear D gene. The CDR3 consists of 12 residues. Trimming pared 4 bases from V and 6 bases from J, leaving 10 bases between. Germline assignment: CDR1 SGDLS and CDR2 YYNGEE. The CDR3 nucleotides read TGTGCCAGCAGCCGGCCGGTCGCTGAAGCTTTCTTT. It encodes CASSRPVAEAFF.

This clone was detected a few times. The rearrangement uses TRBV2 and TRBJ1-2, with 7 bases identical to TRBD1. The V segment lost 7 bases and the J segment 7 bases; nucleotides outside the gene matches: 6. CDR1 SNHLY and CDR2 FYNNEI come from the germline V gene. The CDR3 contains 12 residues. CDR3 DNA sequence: TGTGCCAGCACACGGGACAGCGGTGGCTACACCTTC. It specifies CASTRDSGGYTF.

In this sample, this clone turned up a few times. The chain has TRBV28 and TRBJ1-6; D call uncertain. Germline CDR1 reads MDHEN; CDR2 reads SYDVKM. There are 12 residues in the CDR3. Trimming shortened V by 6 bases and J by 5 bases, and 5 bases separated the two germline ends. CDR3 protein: CASRVDNSPLHF. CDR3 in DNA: TGTGCCAGCAGGGTAGATAATTCACCCCTCCACTTT. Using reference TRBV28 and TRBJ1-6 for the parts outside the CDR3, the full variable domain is DVKVTQSSRYLVKRTGEKVFLECVQDMDHENMFWYRQDPGLGLRLIYFSYDVKMKEKGDIPEGYSVSREKKERFSLILESASTNQTSMYLCASRVDNSPLHFGNGTRLTVT.

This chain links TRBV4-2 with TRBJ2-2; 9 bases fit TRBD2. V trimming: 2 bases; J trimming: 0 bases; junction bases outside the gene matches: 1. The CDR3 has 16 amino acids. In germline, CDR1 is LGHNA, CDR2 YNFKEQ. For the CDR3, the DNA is TGTGCCAGCAGCCAACTAGCGGGGACGAACACCGGGGAGCTGTTTTTT. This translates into CASSQLAGTNTGELFF.

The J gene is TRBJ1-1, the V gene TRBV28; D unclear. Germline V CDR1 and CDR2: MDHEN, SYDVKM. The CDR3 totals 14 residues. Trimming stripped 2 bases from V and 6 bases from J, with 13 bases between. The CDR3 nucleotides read TGTGCCAGCAGTTTAAGGGTGCAGGTCGCTGAAGCTTTCTTT. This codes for CASSLRVQVAEAFF.

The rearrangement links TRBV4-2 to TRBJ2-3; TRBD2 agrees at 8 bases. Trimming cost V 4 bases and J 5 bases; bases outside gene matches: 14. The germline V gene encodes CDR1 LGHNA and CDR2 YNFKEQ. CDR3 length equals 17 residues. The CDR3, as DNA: TGTGCCAGCAGCCTCCTGGGCCGGGGGGGCCGAGGAGATACGCAGTATTTT. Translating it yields CASSLLGRGGRGDTQYF.

The DNA of the CDR3 is TGTGCCAGCAGTGTCATAGCGGGGGGGCTCTACGAGCAGTACTTC. The encoded protein is CASSVIAGGLYEQYF. The chain recombines TRBV6-1 with TRBJ2-7, with 11 bases fitting TRBD2. Germline V gene lookup returns CDR1 MNHNS and CDR2 SASEGT. This CDR3 is 15 amino acids long. Trimming cost V 4 bases and J 3 bases; bases outside gene matches: 5.